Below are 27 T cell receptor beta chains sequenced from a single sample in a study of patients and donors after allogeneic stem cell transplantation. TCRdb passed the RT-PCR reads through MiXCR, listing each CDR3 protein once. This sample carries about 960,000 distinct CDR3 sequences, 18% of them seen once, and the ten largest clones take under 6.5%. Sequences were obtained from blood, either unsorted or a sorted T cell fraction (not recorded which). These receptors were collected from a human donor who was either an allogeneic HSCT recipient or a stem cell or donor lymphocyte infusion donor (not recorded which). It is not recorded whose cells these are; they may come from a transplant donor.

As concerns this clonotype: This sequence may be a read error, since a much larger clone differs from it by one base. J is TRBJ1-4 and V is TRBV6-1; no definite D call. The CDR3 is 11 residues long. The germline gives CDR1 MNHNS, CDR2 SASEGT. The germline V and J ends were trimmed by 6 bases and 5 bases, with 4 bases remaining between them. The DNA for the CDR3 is TGTGCCAGCAGGGCGAATGAAAAACTGTTTTTT. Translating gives CASRANEKLFF.

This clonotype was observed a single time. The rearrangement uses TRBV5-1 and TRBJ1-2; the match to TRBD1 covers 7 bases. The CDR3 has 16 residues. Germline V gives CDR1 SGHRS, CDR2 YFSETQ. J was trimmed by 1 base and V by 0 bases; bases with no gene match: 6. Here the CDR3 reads CASSLGDRALNYGYTF. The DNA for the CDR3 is TGCGCCAGCAGCTTGGGAGACAGGGCACTTAACTATGGCTACACCTTC.

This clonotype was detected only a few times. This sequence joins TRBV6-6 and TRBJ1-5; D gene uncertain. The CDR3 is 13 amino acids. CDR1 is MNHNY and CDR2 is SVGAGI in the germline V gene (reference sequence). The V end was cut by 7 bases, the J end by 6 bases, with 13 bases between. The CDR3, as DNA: TGTGCCAGCACCACGCGGGTGGCTCAGCCCCAGCATTTT. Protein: CASTTRVAQPQHF.

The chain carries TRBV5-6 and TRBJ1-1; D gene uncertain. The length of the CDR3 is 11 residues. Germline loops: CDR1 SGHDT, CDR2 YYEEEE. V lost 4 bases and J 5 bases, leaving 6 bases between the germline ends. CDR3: CASSLMTEAFF. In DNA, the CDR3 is TGTGCCAGCAGCCTTATGACTGAAGCTTTCTTT.

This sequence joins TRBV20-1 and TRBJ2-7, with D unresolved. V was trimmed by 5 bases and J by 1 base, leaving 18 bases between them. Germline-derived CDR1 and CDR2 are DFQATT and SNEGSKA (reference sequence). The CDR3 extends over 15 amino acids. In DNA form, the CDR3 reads TGCAGTGCTTGCCGCGGCCAGGCGGTTTCCTACGAGCAGTACTTC. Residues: CSACRGQAVSYEQYF.

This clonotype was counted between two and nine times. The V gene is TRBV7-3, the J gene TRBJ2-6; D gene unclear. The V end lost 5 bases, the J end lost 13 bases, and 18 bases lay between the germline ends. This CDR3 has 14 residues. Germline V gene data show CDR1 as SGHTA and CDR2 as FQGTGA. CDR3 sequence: CASSLPPEQRVLTF. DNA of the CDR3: TGTGCCAGCAGCCTTCCCCCCGAACAACGGGTCCTGACTTTC.

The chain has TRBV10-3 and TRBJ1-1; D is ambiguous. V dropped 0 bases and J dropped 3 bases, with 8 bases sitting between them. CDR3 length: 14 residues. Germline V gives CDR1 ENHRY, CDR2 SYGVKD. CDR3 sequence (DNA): TGTGCCATCAGTGAGTCGAGGGCGGACACTGAAGCTTTCTTT. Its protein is CAISESRADTEAFF.

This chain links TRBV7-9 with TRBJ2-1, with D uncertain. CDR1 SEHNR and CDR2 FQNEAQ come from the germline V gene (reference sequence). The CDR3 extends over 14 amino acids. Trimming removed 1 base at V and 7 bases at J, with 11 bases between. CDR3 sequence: CASSLDGTLNEQFF. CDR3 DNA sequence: TGTGCCAGCAGCTTAGATGGTACACTGAATGAGCAGTTCTTC. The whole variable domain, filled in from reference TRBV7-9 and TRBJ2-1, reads DTGVSQNPRHKITKRGQNVTFRCDPISEHNRLYWYRQTLGQGPEFLTYFQNEAQLEKSRLLSDRFSAERPKGSFSTLEIQRTEQGDSAMYLCASSLDGTLNEQFFGPGTRLTVL.

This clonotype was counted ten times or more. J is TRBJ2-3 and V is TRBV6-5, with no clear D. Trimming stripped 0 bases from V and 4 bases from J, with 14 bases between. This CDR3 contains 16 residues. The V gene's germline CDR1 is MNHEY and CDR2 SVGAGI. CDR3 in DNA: TGTGCCAGCAGTTACTCCTCCCTTAGGCCGTCAGATACGCAGTATTTT. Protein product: CASSYSSLRPSDTQYF.

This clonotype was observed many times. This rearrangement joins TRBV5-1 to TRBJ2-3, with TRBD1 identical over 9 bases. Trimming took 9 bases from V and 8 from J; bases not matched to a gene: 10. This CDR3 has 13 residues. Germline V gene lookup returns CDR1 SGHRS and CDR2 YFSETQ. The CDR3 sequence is CAIGDRETGTQYF. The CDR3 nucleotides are TGCGCCATCGGGGACAGGGAGACTGGTACGCAGTATTTT.

The CDR3 here is CASSQGTFRSSPYNEQFF. CDR3 bases: TGTGCCAGCAGCCAGGGCACATTTCGTAGTTCCCCCTACAATGAGCAGTTCTTC. V usage is TRBV3-1 and J usage is TRBJ2-1; D call uncertain. CDR1 is LGHDT, CDR2 YNNKEL, per germline (reference sequence). Trimming left V 3 bases short and J 2 bases short, with 20 bases between. CDR3 length: 18 residues.

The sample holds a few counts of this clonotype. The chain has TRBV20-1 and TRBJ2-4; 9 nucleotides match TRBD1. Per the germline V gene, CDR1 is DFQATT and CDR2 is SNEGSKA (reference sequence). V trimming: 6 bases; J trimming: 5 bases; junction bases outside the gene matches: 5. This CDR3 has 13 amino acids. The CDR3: CSARQGGQNIQYF. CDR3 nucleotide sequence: TGCAGTGCCAGACAGGGGGGGCAAAACATTCAGTACTTC.

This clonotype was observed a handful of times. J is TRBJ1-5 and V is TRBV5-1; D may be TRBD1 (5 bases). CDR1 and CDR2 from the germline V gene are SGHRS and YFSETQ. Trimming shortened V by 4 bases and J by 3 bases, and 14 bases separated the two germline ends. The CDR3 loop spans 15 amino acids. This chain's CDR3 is CASSTGLGVNQPQHF. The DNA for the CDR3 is TGCGCCAGCAGCACGGGGTTGGGGGTCAATCAGCCCCAGCATTTT.

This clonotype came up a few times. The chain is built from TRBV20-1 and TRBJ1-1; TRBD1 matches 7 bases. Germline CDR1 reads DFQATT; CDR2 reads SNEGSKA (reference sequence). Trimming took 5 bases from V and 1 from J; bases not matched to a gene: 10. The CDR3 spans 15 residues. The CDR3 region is CSAPNPTGSNTEAFF. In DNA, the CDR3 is TGCAGTGCTCCCAACCCGACAGGGTCGAACACTGAAGCTTTCTTT.

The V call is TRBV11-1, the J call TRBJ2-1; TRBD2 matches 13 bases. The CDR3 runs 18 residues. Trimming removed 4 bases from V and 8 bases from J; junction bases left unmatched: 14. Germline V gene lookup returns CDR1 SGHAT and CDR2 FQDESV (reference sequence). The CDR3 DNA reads TGTGCCAGCAGCTCCCTTACGATACTAGCGGGAGGGGTGTATGAGCAGTTCTTC. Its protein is CASSSLTILAGGVYEQFF.

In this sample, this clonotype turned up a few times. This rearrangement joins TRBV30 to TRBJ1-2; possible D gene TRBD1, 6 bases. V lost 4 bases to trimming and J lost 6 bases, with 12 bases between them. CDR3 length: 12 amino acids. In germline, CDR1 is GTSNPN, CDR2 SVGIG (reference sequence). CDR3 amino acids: CAWIRGGDGYTF. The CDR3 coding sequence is TGTGCCTGGATCAGGGGAGGTGATGGCTACACCTTC.

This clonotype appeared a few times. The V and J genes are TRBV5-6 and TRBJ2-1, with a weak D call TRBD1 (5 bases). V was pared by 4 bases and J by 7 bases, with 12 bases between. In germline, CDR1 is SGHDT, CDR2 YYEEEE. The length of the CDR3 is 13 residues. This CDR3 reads CASSPEPGNEQFF. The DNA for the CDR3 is TGTGCCAGCAGCCCGGAACCAGGGAATGAGCAGTTCTTC.

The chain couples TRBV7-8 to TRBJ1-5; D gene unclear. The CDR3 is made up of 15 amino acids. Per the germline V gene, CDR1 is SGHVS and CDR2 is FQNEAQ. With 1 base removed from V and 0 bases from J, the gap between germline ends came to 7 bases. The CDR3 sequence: CASSLDPGSNQPQHF. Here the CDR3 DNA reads TGTGCCAGCAGCTTAGATCCAGGTAGCAATCAGCCCCAGCATTTT. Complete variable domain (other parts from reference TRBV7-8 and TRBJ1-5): GAGVSQSPRYKVAKRGQDVALRCDPISGHVSLFWYQQALGQGPEFLTYFQNEAQLDKSGLPSDRFFAERPEGSVSTLKIQRTQQEDSAVYLCASSLDPGSNQPQHFGDGTRLSIL.

Written as DNA, the CDR3 is TGCAGTGCAGAGAAGCGGGGGTTAACCTACGAGCAGTACTTC. Translation gives CSAEKRGLTYEQYF. This rearrangement joins TRBV20-1 to TRBJ2-7; TRBD2 matches at 8 bases. J lost 2 bases, V lost 6 bases, and 9 bases had no gene match. Germline CDR1 reads DFQATT; CDR2 reads SNEGSKA (reference sequence). The CDR3 runs to 14 residues.

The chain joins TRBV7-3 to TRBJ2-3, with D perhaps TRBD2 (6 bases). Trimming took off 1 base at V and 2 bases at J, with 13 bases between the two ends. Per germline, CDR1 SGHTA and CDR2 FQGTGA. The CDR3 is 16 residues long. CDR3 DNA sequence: TGTGCCAGCAGCTTAAAAGGCGGGACCTCCACAGATACGCAGTATTTT. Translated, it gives CASSLKGGTSTDTQYF.

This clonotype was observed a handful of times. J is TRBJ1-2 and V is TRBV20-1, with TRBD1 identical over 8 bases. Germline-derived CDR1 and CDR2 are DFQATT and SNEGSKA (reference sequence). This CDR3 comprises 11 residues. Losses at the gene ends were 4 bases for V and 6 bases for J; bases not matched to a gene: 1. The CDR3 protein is CSATRGHGYTF. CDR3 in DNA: TGCAGTGCTACCAGGGGGCATGGCTACACCTTC.

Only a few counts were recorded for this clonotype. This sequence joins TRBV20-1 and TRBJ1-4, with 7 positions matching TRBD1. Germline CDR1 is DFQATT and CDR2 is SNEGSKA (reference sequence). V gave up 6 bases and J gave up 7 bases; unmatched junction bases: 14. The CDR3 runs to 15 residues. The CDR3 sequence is CSARTGGIAGEKLFF. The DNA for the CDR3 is TGCAGTGCCCGGACAGGAGGGATCGCAGGTGAAAAACTGTTTTTT.

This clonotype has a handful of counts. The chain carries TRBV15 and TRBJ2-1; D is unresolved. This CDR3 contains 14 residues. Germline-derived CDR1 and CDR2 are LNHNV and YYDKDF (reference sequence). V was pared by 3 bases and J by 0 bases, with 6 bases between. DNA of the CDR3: TGTGCCACCAGCAGGGCAGACTCCTACAATGAGCAGTTCTTC. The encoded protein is CATSRADSYNEQFF.

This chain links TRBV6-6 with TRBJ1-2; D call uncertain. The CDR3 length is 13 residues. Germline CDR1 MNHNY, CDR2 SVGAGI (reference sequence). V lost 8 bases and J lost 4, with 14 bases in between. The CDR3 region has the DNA TGTGCCAGCTCCAAAGAGCAGCTCTATGGCTACACCTTC. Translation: CASSKEQLYGYTF.

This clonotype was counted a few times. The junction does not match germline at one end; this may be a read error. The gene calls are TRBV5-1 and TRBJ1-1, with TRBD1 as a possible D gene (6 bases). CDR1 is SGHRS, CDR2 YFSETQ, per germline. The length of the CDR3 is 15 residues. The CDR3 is CASRLGGGKGPEAFF. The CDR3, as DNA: TGCGCCAGCCGCTTGGGAGGGGGGAAGGGGCCTGAAGCTTTCTTT.

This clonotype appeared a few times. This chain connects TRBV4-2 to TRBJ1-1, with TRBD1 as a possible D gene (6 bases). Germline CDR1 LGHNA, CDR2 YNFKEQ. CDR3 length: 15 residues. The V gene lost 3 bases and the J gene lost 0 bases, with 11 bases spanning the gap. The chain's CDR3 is CASSQITGMNTEAFF. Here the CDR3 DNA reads TGTGCCAGCAGCCAGATCACAGGGATGAACACTGAAGCTTTCTTT.

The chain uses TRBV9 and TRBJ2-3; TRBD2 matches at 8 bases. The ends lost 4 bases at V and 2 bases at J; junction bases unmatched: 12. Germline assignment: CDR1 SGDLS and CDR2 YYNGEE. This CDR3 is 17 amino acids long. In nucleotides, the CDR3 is TGTGCCAGCAGCTCGCAGGGGAGCGGGGGCCACACAGATACGCAGTATTTT. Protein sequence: CASSSQGSGGHTDTQYF.